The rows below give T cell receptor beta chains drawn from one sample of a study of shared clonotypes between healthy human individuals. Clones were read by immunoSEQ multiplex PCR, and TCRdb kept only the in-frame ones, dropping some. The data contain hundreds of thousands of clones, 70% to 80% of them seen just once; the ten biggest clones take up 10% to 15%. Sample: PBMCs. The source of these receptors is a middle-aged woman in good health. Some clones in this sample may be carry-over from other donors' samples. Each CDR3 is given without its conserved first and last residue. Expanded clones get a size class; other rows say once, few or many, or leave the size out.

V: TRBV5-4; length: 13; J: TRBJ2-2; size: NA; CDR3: ASSLVGSMAGELF
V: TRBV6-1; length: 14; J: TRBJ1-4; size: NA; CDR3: ASSESGHGGDEKLF
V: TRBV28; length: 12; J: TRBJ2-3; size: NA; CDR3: ASSFWQDGDTQY
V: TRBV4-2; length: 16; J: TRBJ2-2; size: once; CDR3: ASSQAGRLAMRTGELF
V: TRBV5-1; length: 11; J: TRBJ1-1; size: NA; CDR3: ASSPGVNTEAF
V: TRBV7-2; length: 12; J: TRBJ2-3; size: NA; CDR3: ASSNRQGTDTQY
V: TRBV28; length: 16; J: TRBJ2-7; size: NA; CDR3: ASSRPTSGRFISYEQY
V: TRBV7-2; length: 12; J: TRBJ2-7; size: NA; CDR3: ASSTLTWSDEQY
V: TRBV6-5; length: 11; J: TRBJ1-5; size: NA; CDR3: ASGPDRDQPQH
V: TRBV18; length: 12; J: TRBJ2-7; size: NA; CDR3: ASSPQGHGYEQY
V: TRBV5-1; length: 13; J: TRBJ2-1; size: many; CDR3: ASSLAGLANNEQF
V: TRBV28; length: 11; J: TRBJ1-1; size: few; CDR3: ASRTGGNTEAF
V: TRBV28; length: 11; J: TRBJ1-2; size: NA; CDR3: ASSLQTNYGYT
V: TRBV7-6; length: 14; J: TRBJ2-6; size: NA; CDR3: ASSLAAGPGANVLT